This T cell receptor beta chain comes out of a study of breast tumors, draining lymph nodes, adjacent tissues. With respect to this clonotype: Its antigen is currently unknown.

Per germline, CDR1 SEHNR and CDR2 FQNEAQ (reference sequence). CDR3 length equals 19 residues. Trimming at V came to 7 bases and at J to 4 bases, leaving 19 bases not matched to a gene. Using its own MiXCR run on the multiplex PCR reads, TCRdb lists one record per CDR3 protein. The data show over 60,000 distinct CDR3 sequences, with 40% to 45% seen just once and over 7.5% held by the top ten. General study results and limits: Tumors had less TCR diversity than lymph nodes, more than nontumor tissue. That most tumor T cells come from lymph nodes remained unproven. Findings are consistent with lymph node origin and intratumoral expansion of most tumor T cells. Tumor and nontumor repertoires were significantly more similar in luminal-like than in basal-like breast cancer.

This sequence joins TRBV7-9 and TRBJ1-2; 12 bases are a match to TRBD1. The receptor comes from a female donor with breast cancer. Some clones in this sample may be carry-over from other donors' samples. The sequenced sample was breast tumor tissue. Here the CDR3 DNA reads TGTGCCAGCAACCCGCCCGGCAGGGACAGGGGGCGCTGGTGCTATGGCTACACCTTC. Amino acids: CASNPPGRDRGRWCYGYTF.